These 17 T cell receptor beta chains originate from one sample sequenced in a study of cytomegalovirus exposure and HLA in healthy donors (dated by TCRdb to 2016 to 2017). The library was built by means of the immunoSEQ multiplex PCR assay. As stored in TCRdb, this immuneACCESS dataset retains in-frame rearrangements with V and J assigned. A fraction of the clones does not appear; measured against another copy, unresolved V genes explain less than half of the discrepancy, and the remainder lacks a known reason. The table for this sample lists fewer than 120,000 clones; approximately 87% of them were counted only once. Roughly 1.4% of the sample comes from the top ten. Source material: PBMCs. The receptors come from a woman aged 25 to 45 in good health and CMV-seropositive.

This clone appeared once. The chain is built from TRBV4-3 and TRBJ2-1; D possibly corresponds to TRBD2 (5 bases). V was clipped by 0 bases and J by 0 bases, with 21 bases between them. The CDR3 has 20 residues. Germline loops: CDR1 LGHNA, CDR2 YSLEER. The CDR3 nucleotides read TGCGCCAGCAGCCAAGATTGGGTGAGGCAGCGGAGCAGCTCCTACAATGAGCAGTTCTTC. Translation: CASSQDWVRQRSSSYNEQFF.

The chain couples TRBV7-2 to TRBJ2-3, with TRBD2 matching 8 bases. CDR1 and CDR2 (germline): SGHTA, FQGNSA. The ends lost 10 bases at V and 2 bases at J; junction bases unmatched: 5. The CDR3 extends over 13 amino acids. DNA of the CDR3: TGTGCCACCCGGGGGGGCCTCACAGATACGCAGTATTTT. Translating it yields CATRGGLTDTQYF.

As for this clone: A clone one base away is much larger, so this may be a read error. This sample includes further DNA sequences coding for the same CDR3. The V call is TRBV9, the J call TRBJ1-5; 9 bases fit TRBD1. There are 15 residues in the CDR3. CDR1 is SGDLS and CDR2 is YYNGEE in the germline V gene. Losses at the gene ends were 0 bases for V and 2 bases for J; bases not matched to a gene: 0. The CDR3: CASSVGTGGNQPQHF. The CDR3 region has the DNA TGTGCCAGCAGCGTAGGGACAGGGGGCAATCAGCCCCAGCATTTT.

This clone was picked up a small number of times. The chain carries TRBV30 and TRBJ1-1; 8 bases are shared with TRBD1. The junction had 6 bases not matched to a gene; V was cut back by 7 bases and J by 5 bases. The V gene's germline CDR1 is GTSNPN and CDR2 SVGIG (reference sequence). This CDR3 contains 12 residues. In nucleotides, the CDR3 is TGTGCCTCCCGGACAGGGAGGACTGAAGCTTTCTTT. This codes for CASRTGRTEAFF.

J is TRBJ1-4 and V is TRBV5-4; possible D gene TRBD1, 5 bases. V was clipped by 4 bases and J by 6 bases, with 19 bases between them. This CDR3 is 16 amino acids long. Germline V lookup: CDR1 SGHNT, CDR2 YYREEE (reference sequence). The CDR3 loop is CASSQFSRGGDEKLFF. In nucleotides, the CDR3 is TGTGCCAGCAGCCAATTTTCCAGAGGAGGGGATGAAAAACTGTTTTTT.

CDR3 sequence reads: CASSFGGATEAFF. As DNA, the CDR3 is TGTGCCAGCAGCTTTGGAGGTGCTACTGAAGCTTTCTTT. V and J are TRBV7-2 and TRBJ1-1; unclear D gene. This CDR3 has 13 residues. V was shortened by 3 bases and J by 5 bases, with 10 bases between the two germline ends. In germline, CDR1 is SGHTA, CDR2 FQGNSA. The variable domain in full, completed from reference TRBV7-2 and TRBJ1-1, reads GAGVSQSPSNKVTEKGKDVELRCDPISGHTALYWYRQSLGQGLEFLIYFQGNSAPDKSGLPSDRFSAERTGGSVSTLTIQRTQQEDSAVYLCASSFGGATEAFFGQGTRLTVV.

This sequence joins TRBV5-5 and TRBJ2-7, with TRBD2 matching over 7 bases. V shed 4 bases and J 2 bases; nucleotides not matched to a gene: 6. From germline, CDR1 is SGHKS and CDR2 YYEKEE (reference sequence). The CDR3 is 14 amino acids. CDR3 loop: CASSQDGTTYEQYF. DNA for the CDR3: TGTGCCAGCAGCCAAGACGGGACTACCTACGAGCAGTACTTC.

The chain uses TRBV6-1 and TRBJ2-7; D may be TRBD1 (6 bases). Per germline, CDR1 MNHNS and CDR2 SASEGT. CDR3 length: 13 amino acids. The V end was cut by 2 bases, the J end by 3 bases, with 8 bases between. This CDR3 is CASSEQGIYEQYF. CDR3 in DNA: TGTGCCAGCAGTGAACAGGGGATCTACGAGCAGTACTTC.

Remarks on this clone: Relative to the germline gene, one junction end is altered; a read error may explain this. This rearrangement joins TRBV5-4 to TRBJ2-4; 9 bases align to TRBD2. The CDR3 totals 16 residues. Germline values: CDR1 SGHNT, CDR2 YYREEE (reference sequence). In nucleotides, the CDR3 is TGTGCCAGCAGCTTGGGCCCTAGAATAGCGGGAGCCTCTAGTGACTTC. Translated, it gives CASSLGPRIAGASSDF.

This clone has just a few counts. The V and J genes are TRBV4-3 and TRBJ1-2; maybe TRBD1 (5 bases). This CDR3 has 15 residues. Deletions cut 3 bases from V and 0 bases from J, with 11 bases between. From germline, CDR1 is LGHNA and CDR2 YSLEER. The chain's CDR3 is CASSQPDRPNYGYTF. In DNA form, the CDR3 reads TGCGCCAGCAGCCAGCCCGACAGACCTAACTATGGCTACACCTTC.

This clone was recorded once. V and J are TRBV25-1 and TRBJ1-2, with 11 bases identical to TRBD1. The CDR3 covers 15 residues. Per germline, CDR1 MGHDK and CDR2 SYGVNS. Trimming took 2 bases from V and 4 from J; bases not matched to a gene: 3. CDR3 sequence reads: CASSETGTGGYGYTF. In DNA form, the CDR3 reads TGTGCCAGCAGTGAAACAGGGACAGGGGGCTATGGCTACACCTTC.

This chain uses TRBV29-1 with TRBJ2-1, with unresolved D. The CDR3 runs 12 residues. The V end lost 0 bases, the J end lost 4 bases, and 4 bases lay between the germline ends. Per the germline V gene, CDR1 is SQVTM and CDR2 is ANQGSEA. The CDR3 here is CSVEERYNEQFF. The DNA for the CDR3 is TGCAGCGTTGAAGAGAGGTACAATGAGCAGTTCTTC.

The chain carries TRBV13 and TRBJ2-2; TRBD2 aligns across 9 bases. This CDR3 is 15 amino acids long. Germline assignment: CDR1 PRHDT and CDR2 FYEKMQ (reference sequence). The ends lost 4 bases at V and 7 bases at J; junction bases unmatched: 7. The CDR3: CASSSRTSVNGELFF. The CDR3 DNA is TGTGCCAGCAGCTCGAGGACTAGCGTAAACGGGGAGCTGTTTTTT.

The chain links TRBV15 to TRBJ1-2; 12 bases map to TRBD1. V shed 3 bases, J shed 9 bases, and the junction held 8 bases outside the gene matches. There are 15 residues in the CDR3. Germline CDR1 is LNHNV and CDR2 is YYDKDF (reference sequence). This CDR3 reads CATSSLGTGGLRYTF. The CDR3 nucleotides read TGTGCCACCAGCAGCCTCGGGACAGGGGGCTTGCGCTACACCTTC.

CDR3 sequence (DNA): TGTGCCAGCATTGGGCAGGGGCTTCGCTACACCTTC. It codes for CASIGQGLRYTF. The gene calls are TRBV25-1 and TRBJ1-2; D possibly corresponds to TRBD1 (6 bases). V was trimmed by 7 bases and J by 9 bases, leaving 15 bases between them. Looked up from germline, CDR1 is MGHDK and CDR2 is SYGVNS. This CDR3 region has 12 residues.

In its sample, this clone was seen once. V is TRBV30 and J is TRBJ2-7; D is unclear. This CDR3 is 13 amino acids long. From germline, CDR1 is GTSNPN and CDR2 SVGIG (reference sequence). The germline V and J ends were trimmed by 0 bases and 1 base, with 7 bases remaining between them. The CDR3, as DNA: TGTGCCTGGAGTGTGACTGCGTCCTACGAGCAGTACTTC. Protein product: CAWSVTASYEQYF.

V and J are TRBV9 and TRBJ2-7, with D possibly TRBD1 on 5 matching bases. V lost 0 bases and J lost 4, with 14 bases in between. Germline V gene sequence: CDR1 SGDLS, CDR2 YYNGEE. The CDR3 loop spans 15 amino acids. DNA of the CDR3: TGTGCCAGCAGCGTAGCTTGGGGTGGGGCGTACGAGCAGTACTTC. It specifies CASSVAWGGAYEQYF.